The clone carrying this TCR beta chain was seen a single time. Its antigen is unknown. The record originates from a study of T cell responses to AZD1222 COVID-19 vaccine. Study outcomes and limitations: Most donors were white British and more were female, and clonal diversity was possibly underestimated. Spike was spanned by vaccine-associated CD4 TCRs, with dominance at 160-218 and 743-854. Elevations in Spike-specific TCR breadth and depth followed administration of two AZD1222 doses.

TCRdb keeps only in-frame clones here, not all; method: immunoSEQ multiplex PCR. This sample has 80,000 to 100,000 clones, with about 89% found just once. CDR1 is PRHDT, CDR2 FYEKMQ, per germline (reference sequence). The V end was cut by 5 bases, the J end by 4 bases, with 12 bases between. The CDR3 spans 14 residues. This sequence was found in an adult who received the AZD1222 COVID-19 vaccine. The source was peripheral blood, collected 28 days after the second AZD1222 dose. This chain uses TRBV13 with TRBJ1-3; D might be TRBD1 (6 bases). The CDR3 DNA reads TGTGCCAGCAGCCTCAACAGGGCCGGAAACACCATATATTTT. It codes for CASSLNRAGNTIYF.